This is a list of T cell receptor beta chains from one sample in a study of CD8 T cells in ankylosing spondylitis. TCRdb re-derived calls from the 5' RACE reads in MiXCR, one entry per CDR3 protein. The sample has a few hundred thousand distinct CDR3 sequences; 15% to 20% are singletons. Material: blood, either unsorted or a sorted T cell fraction (not recorded which). Every receptor here comes from a male donor with ankylosing spondylitis. The CDR3 runs from the conserved cysteine through the conserved F or W. Fields, in order: CDR3 length, J gene, clone size, V gene, D gene, CDR3 protein, CDR3 DNA. D genes are given only for firm matches. Where a row states a size, it is once, few, many or the class of an expanded clone; other rows omit it.

14	TRBJ2-2	-	TRBV14	-	CASSQAAGAGELFF	TGTGCCAGCAGCCAAGCGGCGGGTGCCGGGGAGCTGTTTTTT
14	TRBJ1-2	-	TRBV2	TRBD1	CASKATQGAFGYTF	TGTGCCAGCAAAGCAACACAGGGGGCGTTCGGCTACACCTTC
14	TRBJ2-1	-	TRBV20-1	TRBD2	CSARRAGTYNEQFF	TGCAGTGCCCGTCGAGCGGGAACCTACAATGAGCAGTTCTTC
12	TRBJ1-2	many	TRBV29-1	TRBD1	CSVVEGAQGYTF	TGCAGCGTTGTAGAGGGGGCACAGGGCTACACCTTC
14	TRBJ2-1	-	TRBV5-1	-	CASSWGRPDNEQFF	TGCGCCAGCAGCTGGGGGAGACCCGACAATGAGCAGTTCTTC
13	TRBJ1-1	-	TRBV6-5	-	CASSYRWDTEAFF	TGTGCCAGCAGTTACCGGTGGGACACTGAAGCTTTCTTT
15	TRBJ2-3	few	TRBV2	TRBD2	CASSESTSGEDTQYF	TGTGCCAGCAGTGAAAGTACTAGCGGGGAAGATACGCAGTATTTT
15	TRBJ1-1	few	TRBV7-9	TRBD1	CASSFQTGRNTEAFF	TGTGCCAGCAGCTTTCAGACAGGGCGGAACACTGAAGCTTTCTTT
15	TRBJ2-7	many	TRBV6-1	TRBD1	CASSPWDRGAYEQYF	TGTGCCAGCAGTCCTTGGGACAGGGGGGCCTACGAGCAGTACTTC
14	TRBJ1-4	-	TRBV20-1	-	CSALIQGRPEKLFF	TGCAGTGCCCTAATTCAGGGCAGACCCGAAAAACTGTTTTTT
14	TRBJ2-7	few	TRBV20-1	TRBD1	CSARSRDRGYEQYF	TGCAGTGCTAGATCCCGGGACAGAGGCTACGAGCAGTACTTC
14	TRBJ2-2	few	TRBV20-1	-	CSARDLGQSGELFF	TGCAGTGCTAGAGATCTGGGGCAGTCCGGGGAGCTGTTTTTT
14	TRBJ2-7	-	TRBV7-8	-	CASSSTWGGNEQYF	TGTGCCAGCAGCTCGACCTGGGGGGGCAACGAGCAGTACTTC
13	TRBJ1-1	few	TRBV20-1	-	CSAPRGENTEAFF	TGCAGTGCTCCCCGGGGGGAGAACACTGAAGCTTTCTTT
13	TRBJ1-3	few	TRBV2	-	CASLTGAGNTIYF	TGTGCCAGCTTAACGGGGGCTGGAAACACCATATATTTT
14	TRBJ1-1	many	TRBV20-1	-	CSAVRQPLNTEAFF	TGCAGTGCCGTCAGACAGCCCTTAAACACTGAAGCTTTCTTT
16	TRBJ2-3	-	TRBV10-2	-	CARIRDSKRGTDTQYF	TGCGCCAGAATCCGGGACTCGAAACGTGGCACAGATACGCAGTATTTT
11	TRBJ2-5	-	TRBV2	-	CASNRGETQYF	TGTGCCAGCAACCGCGGGGAGACCCAGTACTTC
15	TRBJ1-1	-	TRBV9	-	CASSVAHRENTEAFF	TGTGCCAGCAGCGTAGCTCACAGGGAGAACACTGAAGCTTTCTTT
15	TRBJ1-2	-	TRBV19	-	CASSIPPGFRRGYTF	TGTGCCAGTAGTATACCGCCGGGGTTTCGTCGAGGTTACACCTTC
15	TRBJ2-5	once	TRBV15	TRBD2	CATSGPAGAQETQYF	TGTGCCACCAGCGGCCCAGCGGGGGCCCAAGAGACCCAGTACTTC
13	TRBJ1-6	many	TRBV5-1	-	CASSLRDNSPLHF	TGCGCCAGCAGCTTGAGAGATAATTCACCCCTCCACTTT
13	TRBJ2-5	-	TRBV6-2/TRBV6-3	-	CASIKTGRETQYF	TGTGCCAGCATTAAGACAGGGAGGGAGACCCAGTACTTC
13	TRBJ2-7	many	TRBV12-3/TRBV12-4	TRBD1	CASSRQGSHEQYF	TGTGCCAGCAGCCGACAGGGGTCCCACGAGCAGTACTTC
14	TRBJ2-7	-	TRBV5-1	-	CASSPAGGRREQYF	TGCGCCAGCAGCCCGGCTGGGGGTAGAAGGGAGCAGTACTTC
16	TRBJ1-1	-	TRBV3-1	-	CASSPFAGGLREEAFF	TGTGCCAGCAGCCCATTTGCGGGGGGCCTGAGGGAGGAAGCTTTCTTT
14	TRBJ1-1	-	TRBV20-1	TRBD1	CSARTGPPNTEAFF	TGCAGTGCAAGGACAGGCCCTCCGAACACTGAAGCTTTCTTT
13	TRBJ2-7	many	TRBV12-3/TRBV12-4	-	CASSLLQSYEQYF	TGTGCCAGCAGTTTACTCCAGAGTTACGAGCAGTACTTC
13	TRBJ1-3	-	TRBV3-1	-	CASSQGAGNTIYF	TGTGCCAGCAGCCAAGGAGCTGGAAACACCATATATTTT
15	TRBJ2-1	-	TRBV24-1	-	CAISGTSGSDNEQFF	TGTGCCATCTCCGGGACATCGGGCTCGGACAATGAGCAGTTCTTC
14	TRBJ1-2	-	TRBV20-1	TRBD1	CSARDADRGTGYTF	TGCAGTGCTAGAGATGCCGACAGGGGGACTGGCTACACCTTC
15	TRBJ2-7	-	TRBV6-5	-	CASSYDRQGFAEQYF	TGTGCCAGCAGTTACGACCGCCAGGGTTTCGCCGAGCAGTACTTC
13	TRBJ2-4	-	TRBV2	-	CASDSIAKNIQYF	TGTGCCAGCGACTCCATAGCCAAAAACATTCAGTACTTC
17	TRBJ2-1	-	TRBV4-1	-	CASSRMSDGTQYNEQFF	TGCGCCAGCAGCCGAATGAGCGACGGAACGCAGTACAATGAGCAGTTCTTC
14	TRBJ1-5	-	TRBV12-3/TRBV12-4	TRBD1	CASRGQALNQPQHF	TGTGCCAGCAGGGGACAGGCCCTCAATCAGCCCCAGCATTTT
15	TRBJ2-2	-	TRBV6-2/TRBV6-3	-	CASSYLARGTGELFF	TGTGCCAGCAGTTACCTTGCTAGGGGGACCGGGGAGCTGTTTTTT
13	TRBJ1-5	few	TRBV6-5	-	CASSYGGAQPQHF	TGTGCCAGCAGTTACGGGGGAGCTCAGCCCCAGCATTTT
15	TRBJ2-1	-	TRBV21-1	-	CASSSGRGRGRVKFF	TGTGCCAGCAGTTCTGGGAGGGGGAGGGGGAGAGTGAAGTTCTTC
16	TRBJ2-1	few	TRBV7-7	-	CASSPGGLAEMDEQFF	TGTGCTAGCAGCCCTGGGGGGCTAGCTGAGATGGATGAGCAGTTCTTC
16	TRBJ2-4	-	TRBV19	-	CASSIERRERGNIQYF	TGTGCCAGTAGTATAGAACGACGGGAGAGGGGGAACATTCAGTACTTC
15	TRBJ1-4	-	TRBV4-1	-	CASSQDGSAGEKLFF	TGCGCCAGCAGCCAAGATGGGTCGGCGGGAGAAAAACTGTTTTTT
13	TRBJ1-4	-	TRBV29-1	TRBD1	CSVAGQTNEKLFF	TGCAGCGTTGCGGGACAGACTAATGAAAAACTGTTTTTT
14	TRBJ1-6	-	TRBV6-5	-	CASSYSGGNSPLHF	TGTGCCAGCAGTTACTCAGGTGGTAATTCACCCCTCCACTTT
12	TRBJ1-1	few	TRBV2	-	CASFRVNTEAFF	TGTGCCAGCTTTAGAGTGAACACTGAAGCTTTCTTT
17	TRBJ2-3	-	TRBV5-1	-	CASSSGGGLPSTDTQYF	TGCGCCAGCAGCTCCGGAGGGGGACTTCCCAGCACAGATACGCAGTATTTT
16	TRBJ2-1	few	TRBV4-1	-	CASSQDGRLPGHEQFF	TGCGCCAGCAGCCAAGATGGGCGTCTTCCGGGCCATGAGCAGTTCTTC